This TCR beta chain was recorded in a study of identical twins. The V gene lost 7 bases and the J gene lost 4 bases, with 11 bases spanning the gap. CDR3 length equals 13 residues. Per the germline V gene, CDR1 is MNHEY and CDR2 is SMNVEV (reference sequence). TCRdb passed the 5' RACE reads through MiXCR, listing each CDR3 protein once. Of 1,800,000 or so distinct CDR3 sequences in the sample, 32% were seen once. Remarks on this clonotype: Its antigen remains unidentified.

Study results and limitations: Monozygotic twin pairs showed more out-of-frame TCR alpha sharing than models estimated.

The sequenced sample was cord blood. This clonotype was sampled from a newborn girl in good health. The genes are TRBV27 and TRBJ2-1; no reliable D call. The CDR3 spells CASNLLLYNEQFF. The CDR3, as DNA: TGTGCCAGCAATTTGCTGTTATACAATGAGCAGTTCTTC.